This TCR beta chain is drawn from a study of cytomegalovirus exposure and HLA in healthy donors. The CDR3 sequence is 15 residues long. CDR1 is MNHNY, CDR2 SVGAGI, per germline (reference sequence). J was trimmed by 5 bases and V by 0 bases; bases with no gene match: 1. Only in-frame clones appear in the TCRdb table, and some are missing; sequencing was by immunoSEQ multiplex PCR. The repertoire has around 350,000 clones, approximately 90% of them found once; the top ten carry around 0.8%. The origin of this receptor is a woman between 18 and 29 years old in good health and CMV-seronegative. The chain joins TRBV6-6 to TRBJ2-7; 13 nucleotides match TRBD2. The sample taken for sequencing was PBMCs. The CDR3 sequence is CASSYSTSGGHEQYF. The CDR3 DNA reads TGTGCCAGCAGTTACTCGACTAGCGGGGGGCACGAGCAGTACTTC.